This T cell receptor (beta chain) was sequenced in a study of graft-versus-host responses after intestinal transplantation. Study in general: Recipients obtained multivisceral, liver-intestinal, or isolated intestinal transplants.

On this clone itself: What it binds is not known.

Study conclusions and caveats: In patients with graft-donor T cell macrochimerism, allograft graft-versus-host to host-versus-graft clonal ratios were high. Detected in recipient marrow were GvH clones, some of which were first observed in ileum or blood. After transplant, early declines in HvG clones were associated with peak levels of circulating GvH clones.

V was cut by 1 base and J by 0 bases, with 5 bases left in between. This CDR3 has 14 residues. The germline V gene has CDR1 KGHSH and CDR2 LQKENI. Sequencing used immunoSEQ multiplex PCR; TCRdb keeps in-frame clones, though not all of them. The sample has tens of thousands of clones; approximately 94% are singletons. The chain is built from TRBV18 and TRBJ2-3; tentative D call: TRBD2 (5 bases). The sequencing used unstimulated CD4+ T cells sorted from spleen or lymph node cells, collected before transplant. The source is a human donor who was the organ donor for an intestinal transplant. CDR3 region: CASSPLASTDTQYF. In DNA, the CDR3 is TGTGCCAGCTCACCACTAGCGAGCACAGATACGCAGTATTTT.